These 3 T cell receptor beta chains were all obtained from the same sample, sequenced in a study of vaccination and CD4 T cells after COVID-19. Their recognized antigens are unknown. Described treatment: roughly 11-day PBMC culture with coronavirus spike peptide pools or control peptides (ViraFEST assay). Sequence data for DNA of cultured CD4+ T cells were generated by the Oncomine TCR Beta short-read assay. TCRdb fed the PCR reads into MiXCR, producing one record per CDR3 protein. The sample yields around 18,000 distinct CDR3 sequences, around 52% seen once. The sequenced sample was CD4+ T cells from blood, cultured in vitro. The receptors were sampled from a human donor who had recovered from COVID-19.

This sequence joins TRBV2 and TRBJ2-3; 14 nucleotides line up with TRBD2. There are 17 residues in the CDR3. The J segment lost 2 bases and the V segment lost 3 bases, leaving 4 bases of the junction unmatched. From germline, CDR1 is SNHLY and CDR2 FYNNEI. The CDR3 DNA sequence: TGTGCCAGCAGTGACGGGACTAGCGGGAGTCACACAGATACGCAGTATTTT. It translates to CASSDGTSGSHTDTQYF.

The J gene is TRBJ2-5, the V gene TRBV27; 7 bases are shared with TRBD2. Looked up from germline, CDR1 is MNHEY and CDR2 is SMNVEV (reference sequence). This CDR3 spans 17 amino acids. J was trimmed by 5 bases and V by 5 bases; bases with no gene match: 17. The CDR3 here is CASSPAGAGSGWETQYF. In DNA, the CDR3 is TGTGCCAGCAGTCCTGCTGGGGCCGGTAGCGGGTGGGAGACCCAGTACTTC.

V gene TRBV9 combines with J gene TRBJ2-7; D possibly uses TRBD1 or TRBD2 (6 bases each). Deletions cut 4 bases from V and 4 bases from J, with 18 bases between. The CDR3 spans 15 residues. Per germline, CDR1 SGDLS and CDR2 YYNGEE. The CDR3: CASSLLGGGSYEQYF. As DNA, the CDR3 is TGTGCCAGCAGCCTGTTAGGGGGAGGTTCTTACGAGCAGTACTTC.